This TCR beta chain originates from a study of blood T cell repertoires in COVID-19. Overall study context: Nucleic acid was either cDNA or gDNA, and it came from T cells, B-cell-depleted T cells, or PBMCs.

TCRdb's copy holds only in-frame clones and misses some; the assay was immunoSEQ multiplex PCR. Seen here are about 300,000 clones, roughly 90% observed once, and the top ten hold less than 3.5%. Up to 2 weeks before entering the study, exposed participants had met a COVID-19 case. Germline CDR1 reads SGDLS; CDR2 reads YYNGEE. Between the trimmed V and J ends, which lost 8 bases and 6 bases, there was a span of 9 bases. CDR3 length: 11 amino acids. The clonotype comes from a woman aged 50 to 60 who had been exposed to COVID-19. The sample consisted of PBMCs or T cells enriched from blood (not recorded which). The V and J genes are TRBV9 and TRBJ2-1, with D tentatively TRBD2 (7 bases). The DNA of the CDR3 is TGTGCCAGAGGGGGGGTCAATGAGCAGTTCTTC. Translation: CARGGVNEQFF.